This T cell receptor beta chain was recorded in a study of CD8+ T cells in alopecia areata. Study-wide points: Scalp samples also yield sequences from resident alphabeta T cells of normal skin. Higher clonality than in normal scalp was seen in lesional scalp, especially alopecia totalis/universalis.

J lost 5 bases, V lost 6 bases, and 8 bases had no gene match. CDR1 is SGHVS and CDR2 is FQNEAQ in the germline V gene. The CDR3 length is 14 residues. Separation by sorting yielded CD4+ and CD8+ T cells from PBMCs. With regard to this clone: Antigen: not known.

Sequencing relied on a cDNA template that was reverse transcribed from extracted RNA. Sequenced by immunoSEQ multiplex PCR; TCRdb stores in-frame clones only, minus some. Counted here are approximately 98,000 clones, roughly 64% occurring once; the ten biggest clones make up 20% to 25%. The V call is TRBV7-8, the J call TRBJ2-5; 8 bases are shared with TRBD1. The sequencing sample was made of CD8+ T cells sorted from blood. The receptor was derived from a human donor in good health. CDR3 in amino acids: CASRSTGDRETQYF. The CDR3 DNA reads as TGTGCCAGCAGGTCGACAGGGGATCGGGAGACCCAGTACTTC. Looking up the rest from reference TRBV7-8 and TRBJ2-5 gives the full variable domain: GAGVSQSPRYKVAKRGQDVALRCDPISGHVSLFWYQQALGQGPEFLTYFQNEAQLDKSGLPSDRFFAERPEGSVSTLKIQRTQQEDSAVYLCASRSTGDRETQYFGPGTRLLVL.